The source of this T cell receptor beta chain is a study of human T cells and chemical hapten exposure. In the study overall: Mainly, slight library volume differences in the pool made TCR yields vary. Findings of the study overall: Those TCRs sitting above 1 in 1000 frequency stayed the same with DPC sensitization.

Germline V CDR1 and CDR2: SGHNT, YYREEE (reference sequence). This CDR3 has 15 amino acids. Unmatched junction bases numbered 11, after V lost 7 bases and J lost 3 bases. Unique molecular identifiers were linked by the library to individual cDNA molecules. Per the authors' pipeline: Sample TCR totals centred on a median of about 100,000, ranging 23,224 to 690,600. TCRdb reprocessed the 5' RACE reads with MiXCR, giving one entry per CDR3 protein. These V and J calls derive from TCRdb rather than the authors' analysis. The sample lists about 140,000 distinct CDR3 sequences; 4.1% were seen once. This clonotype has a handful of counts. The antigen is undetermined. Unfractionated whole blood was the source of the extracted total RNA.

The chain couples TRBV5-4 to TRBJ2-7; 9 nucleotides match TRBD1. The source of this sequence is a female donor in good health. CDR3: CASGNTGQGHYEQYF. The CDR3 nucleotides read TGTGCCAGCGGAAATACGGGACAGGGTCACTACGAGCAGTACTTC.